This T cell receptor beta chain was sequenced during a study of cytomegalovirus exposure and HLA in healthy donors. The study ran its PCR with 60 Vbeta and 13 Jbeta primers. Repertoires were generated with immunoSEQ multiplex PCR, while TCRdb's copy carries only in-frame clones and drops some. The table shows 100,000 to 150,000 clones, with under 90% occurring only once. The CDR3 is made up of 12 amino acids. Germline V CDR1 and CDR2: MNHNY, SVGAGI (reference sequence). Trimming removed 6 bases from V and 5 bases from J; junction bases left unmatched: 1. Sequencing used PBMCs. The rearrangement uses TRBV6-6 and TRBJ2-3, with 8 positions matching TRBD2. This receptor was taken from a woman in her thirties or forties in good health and CMV-seronegative. The CDR3 reads CASSGGGDTQYF. The CDR3 DNA is TGTGCCAGCAGCGGGGGGGGAGATACGCAGTATTTT.